This TCR beta chain comes out of a study of resident and recirculating memory T cells in vitiligo. Across the whole study: Shave-biopsy epidermis from lesional and nonlesional skin was sequenced alongside PBMCs. Whole samples, not sorted cells, were homogenized and used for genomic DNA extraction.

The CDR3 totals 14 residues. Germline V gene data show CDR1 as SNHLY and CDR2 as FYNNEI. Trimming removed 7 bases from V and 0 bases from J, with 10 bases in between. TCRdb keeps only in-frame clones here, not all; method: immunoSEQ multiplex PCR. Counted here are around 76,000 clones, approximately 89% occurring once; the ten biggest clones make up around 4.6%. The gene calls are TRBV2 and TRBJ2-4; possible D gene TRBD1, 5 bases. This TCR derives from a male donor with vitiligo. Sequencing was done on a sample of blood. Written as DNA, the CDR3 is TGTGCCAGCACGAGGACAATAGCCAAAAACATTCAGTACTTC. Translation: CASTRTIAKNIQYF.